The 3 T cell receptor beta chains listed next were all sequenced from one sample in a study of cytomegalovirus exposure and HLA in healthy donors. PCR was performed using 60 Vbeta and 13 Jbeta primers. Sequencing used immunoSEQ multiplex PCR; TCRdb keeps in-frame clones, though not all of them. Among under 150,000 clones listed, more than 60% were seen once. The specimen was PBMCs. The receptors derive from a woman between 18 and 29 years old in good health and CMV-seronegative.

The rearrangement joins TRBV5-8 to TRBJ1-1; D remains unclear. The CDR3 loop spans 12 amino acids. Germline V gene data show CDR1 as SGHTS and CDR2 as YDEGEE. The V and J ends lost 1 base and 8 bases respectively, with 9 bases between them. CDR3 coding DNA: TGTGCCAGCAGCTTGAACTTCAGGGAAGCTTTCTTT. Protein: CASSLNFREAFF.

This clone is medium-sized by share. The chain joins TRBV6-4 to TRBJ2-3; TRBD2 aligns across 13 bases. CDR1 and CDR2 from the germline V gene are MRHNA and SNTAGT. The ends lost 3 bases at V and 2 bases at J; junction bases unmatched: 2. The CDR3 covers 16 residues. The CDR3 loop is CASSETSGRPTDTQYF. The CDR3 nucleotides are TGTGCCAGCAGTGAGACTAGCGGGAGGCCCACAGATACGCAGTATTTT.

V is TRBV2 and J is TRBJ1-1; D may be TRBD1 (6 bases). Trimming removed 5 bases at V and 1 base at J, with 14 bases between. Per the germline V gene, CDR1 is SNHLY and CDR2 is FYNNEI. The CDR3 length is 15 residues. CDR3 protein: CASSPDSGANTEAFF. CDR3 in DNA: TGTGCCAGCAGTCCAGACTCAGGGGCGAACACTGAAGCTTTCTTT.